The clone carrying this T cell receptor (beta chain) was seen only a few times. Antigen unknown. With V trimmed by 4 bases and J by 1 base, 5 bases remained unmatched. Germline assignment: CDR1 MDHEN and CDR2 SYDVKM. The CDR3 covers 16 residues. The PCR used 60 Vbeta and 13 Jbeta primers. The method was immunoSEQ multiplex PCR; TCRdb's version includes in-frame clones alone and lacks a portion of them. The sample contains 150,000 to 200,000 clones, roughly three quarters of which appear only once. This sample was included in a study of cytomegalovirus exposure and HLA in healthy donors. Notes on the study in general: CMV serostatus was the sole immune exposure data available. For most TCR sequences rarity was the rule, although some public TCRs occurred in many donors.

The chain is built from TRBV28 and TRBJ2-3; 10 bases match TRBD2. The receptor was isolated from a woman aged 45-65 years in good health and CMV-seropositive. The sample taken for sequencing was PBMCs. This chain's CDR3 is CASSYPGTSGTDTQYF. The CDR3 DNA reads TGTGCCAGCAGTTACCCCGGGACTAGCGGCACAGATACGCAGTATTTT.